This entry lists 5 T cell receptor beta chains sequenced from one sample in a study of CD8 T cell repertoires and HIV-1 epitope variants. Measured with immunoSEQ multiplex PCR; TCRdb has only the in-frame clones, and not every one. The sample lists nearly 5,000 clones, roughly two thirds occurring once. No antigen has been assigned to these receptors. The sample comprised cultured CD8+ T cells derived from PBMCs. These receptors originate from a male donor with HIV.

This clone was picked up one time. The chain couples TRBV4-1 to TRBJ1-1; tentatively, D is TRBD1 (6 bases). The ends were cut back, 0 bases at V and 1 base at J, with 15 bases in the middle. The germline V gene encodes CDR1 MGHRA and CDR2 YSYEKL. This CDR3 region has 17 residues. The CDR3 loop reads CASSQDLAGAQNTEAFF. Here the CDR3 DNA reads TGCGCCAGCAGCCAAGATCTTGCGGGGGCGCAGAACACTGAAGCTTTCTTT.

The J gene is TRBJ2-1, the V gene TRBV5-4; 11 positions match TRBD2. The CDR3 runs to 14 residues. V shed 7 bases, J shed 8 bases, and the junction held 8 bases outside the gene matches. Germline CDR1 is SGHNT and CDR2 is YYREEE (reference sequence). This CDR3 reads CASYTSGGFYEQFF. Here the CDR3 DNA reads TGTGCCAGCTACACTAGCGGGGGATTTTATGAGCAGTTCTTC.

This rearrangement joins TRBV28 to TRBJ2-1; 8 nucleotides line up with TRBD2. The CDR3 sequence is 15 residues long. The germline CDR1 and CDR2 sequences are MDHEN and SYDVKM. The V and J ends lost 2 bases and 4 bases, in that order; junction bases with no gene match: 4. DNA of the CDR3: TGTGCCAGCAGTTTAGGCGGGAGGAATTACAATGAGCAGTTCTTC. Encoded protein: CASSLGGRNYNEQFF.

Turning to this clone: Other DNA sequences in this specimen translate into the identical CDR3. V usage is TRBV5-6 and J usage is TRBJ2-2; D gene ambiguous. Germline lookup yields CDR1 SGHDT and CDR2 YYEEEE. The CDR3 spans 14 residues. V lost 4 bases to trimming and J lost 5 bases, with 12 bases between them. The CDR3 sequence: CASSPEMNTGELFF. The DNA of the CDR3 is TGTGCCAGCAGCCCGGAGATGAATACCGGGGAGCTGTTTTTT.

The chain employs TRBV7-6 and TRBJ2-3; 12 nucleotides align to TRBD2. Germline V gene sequence: CDR1 SGHVS, CDR2 FNYEAQ. After removal of 4 bases from V and 4 bases from J, the junction contained 15 bases not matched to a gene. The CDR3 runs 19 residues. The DNA for the CDR3 is TGTGCCAGCAGCTCTCAGCCTAGCGGGAGGGCAAGTTTTGCAGATACGCAGTATTTT. It encodes CASSSQPSGRASFADTQYF.